The 28 T cell receptor beta chains in this list originate from one sample, sequenced in a study of CXCR3-negative and CXCR3-positive naive CD8 T cells (dated by TCRdb to about 2019). Sequencing took place on a NextSeq 550. The Human TCR Profiling Kit (MiLaboratory) was used to make UMI-labeled 5' RACE TRB cDNA libraries. TCRdb reprocessed the reads and provides one entry for every CDR3 protein sequence; no DNA is given. Per the sample table, the count is 50,000 to 75,000 distinct CDR3 sequences. The top ten hold around 4% of the sample. Source material: naive CXCR3- CD8+ T cells from blood. The cell subset or site label corresponds to: CD45RO-CCR7+CD27+CD95- naive CD8+ T cells lacking CXCR3 (TNR3-). The receptors derive from a human donor in good health. Some clones in this sample may be carry-over from other donors' samples.

V is TRBV29-1 and J is TRBJ2-7; TCRdb gives TRBD1 as the D gene, but with no DNA this cannot be confirmed. This CDR3 has 16 residues. CDR1 is SQVTM, CDR2 ANQGSEA, per germline. CDR3 amino acids: CSVVDFDSPSSYEQYF.

The rearrangement links TRBV29-1 to TRBJ1-1. The CDR3 consists of 14 residues. Looked up from germline, CDR1 is SQVTM and CDR2 is ANQGSEA. The chain's CDR3 is CSVDFGSVNTEAFF.

This chain connects TRBV11-2 to TRBJ2-5; the TRBD2 assignment by TCRdb is unverifiable without DNA. Germline assignment: CDR1 SGHAT and CDR2 FQNNGV. The CDR3 has 17 residues. The CDR3 loop reads CASSSEIQRGSRETQYF.

The rearrangement uses TRBV6-2 or TRBV6-3 and TRBJ2-3. The CDR3 runs to 16 residues. The V gene's germline CDR1 is MNHEY and CDR2 SVGEGT. The CDR3 here is CASSYLKDGSTDTQYF.

The V and J genes are TRBV6-2 or TRBV6-3 and TRBJ2-3; checking the TCRdb D call of TRBD1 is not possible without DNA. The CDR3 loop spans 16 amino acids. The V gene's germline CDR1 is MNHEY and CDR2 SVGEGT. The CDR3 here is CASSRQRGTSTDTQYF.

The rearrangement joins TRBV11-2 to TRBJ2-7. CDR3 length: 15 amino acids. Germline CDR1 and CDR2: SGHAT and FQNNGV. CDR3 in amino acids: CASSLPSGRSYEQYF.

The V gene is TRBV7-9, the J gene TRBJ1-1; absent DNA, TCRdb's TRBD1 call cannot be checked. CDR1 and CDR2 from the germline V gene are SEHNR and FQNEAQ (reference sequence). The CDR3 loop spans 14 amino acids. The chain's CDR3 is CASSYETVNTEAFF.

The V gene is TRBV7-9, the J gene TRBJ2-1; the D call from TCRdb, TRBD2, cannot be confirmed without DNA. Germline CDR1 SEHNR, CDR2 FQNEAQ (reference sequence). The CDR3 has 15 residues. CDR3 amino acids: CASSLELAVYNEQFF.

The J gene is TRBJ2-1, the V gene TRBV20-1; as DNA is missing, the TRBD2 call by TCRdb cannot be tested. Germline lookup yields CDR1 DFQATT and CDR2 SNEGSKA (reference sequence). The CDR3 has 17 amino acids. Here the CDR3 reads CSARDSVAGTLYNEQFF.

The chain carries TRBV6-4 and TRBJ2-3; TCRdb returns TRBD1, unconfirmable since there is no DNA. Per germline, CDR1 MRHNA and CDR2 SNTAGT. This CDR3 spans 14 amino acids. This chain's CDR3 is CASSKGGDTDTQYF.

The chain carries TRBV6-2 or TRBV6-3 and TRBJ2-1. This CDR3 comprises 13 residues. Germline CDR1 MNHEY, CDR2 SVGEGT. This chain's CDR3 is CASSYSWGNEQFF.

This chain connects TRBV27 to TRBJ1-4. Germline-derived CDR1 and CDR2 are MNHEY and SMNVEV (reference sequence). This CDR3 contains 14 residues. This CDR3 is CASAPRTTNEKLFF.

V and J are TRBV20-1 and TRBJ2-4; the D call of TRBD1 rests on TCRdb alone, since no DNA is present to check it. Germline loops: CDR1 DFQATT, CDR2 SNEGSKA (reference sequence). The CDR3 extends over 16 amino acids. The CDR3 region is CSARLTETGGRNIQYF.

The genes are TRBV7-6 and TRBJ1-1; TCRdb's D call of TRBD1 is untestable without DNA. The CDR3 loop spans 15 amino acids. Germline V gene data show CDR1 as SGHVS and CDR2 as FNYEAQ. The CDR3 region is CASSLKGGSDTEAFF.

The chain links TRBV4-1 to TRBJ2-7. Germline V gene sequence: CDR1 MGHRA, CDR2 YSYEKL. The CDR3 has 14 amino acids. The CDR3 reads CASSQDGALETQYF.

CDR3 sequence: CASSPGYDEQFF. The chain employs TRBV14 and TRBJ2-1. CDR3 length equals 12 residues. Germline V gene lookup returns CDR1 SGHDN and CDR2 FVKESK.

V gene TRBV28 combines with J gene TRBJ1-2; lacking DNA, the TRBD1 call made by TCRdb goes unchecked. CDR1 is MDHEN and CDR2 is SYDVKM in the germline V gene. The CDR3 contains 15 residues. The CDR3: CATSNPGTGNYGYTF.

The chain links TRBV5-6 to TRBJ1-1; TCRdb indicates TRBD1, and absent DNA this call remains unverified. This CDR3 comprises 15 residues. Germline V lookup: CDR1 SGHDT, CDR2 YYEEEE. The CDR3 spells CASSWGTGGNTEAFF.

V gene TRBV6-5 combines with J gene TRBJ2-5; TCRdb's D gene call, TRBD2, goes unchecked for lack of DNA. CDR1 is MNHEY, CDR2 SVGAGI, per germline. The CDR3 extends over 15 amino acids. The CDR3 loop reads CASSYGGRMLETQYF.

The chain links TRBV29-1 to TRBJ2-3; checking the TCRdb D call of TRBD2 is not possible without DNA. The V gene's germline CDR1 is SQVTM and CDR2 ANQGSEA. The CDR3 extends over 13 amino acids. The CDR3 loop reads CSVGEDFTDTQYF.

The J gene is TRBJ1-1, the V gene TRBV7-3. The CDR3 sequence is 14 residues long. Germline-derived CDR1 and CDR2 are SGHTA and FQGTGA. CDR3 amino acids: CASSLNPVITEAFF. Drawing the rest from reference TRBV7-3 and TRBJ1-1, the complete variable domain is GAGVSQTPSNKVTEKGKYVELRCDPISGHTALYWYRQSLGQGPEFLIYFQGTGAADDSGLPNDRFFAVRPEGSVSTLKIQRTERGDSAVYLCASSLNPVITEAFFGQGTRLTVV.

The chain carries TRBV6-4 and TRBJ2-1; the TCRdb D gene call, TRBD1, has no DNA to confirm it. The V gene's germline CDR1 is MRHNA and CDR2 SNTAGT. The CDR3 consists of 15 residues. Here the CDR3 reads CASSDSGQGHNEQFF.

This chain uses TRBV12-3 or TRBV12-4 with TRBJ2-1; the TCRdb D gene call, TRBD1, has no DNA to confirm it. There are 17 residues in the CDR3. The CDR3: CASSPFRQGKFYNEQFF.

The CDR3 protein is CASSLTSRNEQFF. The chain is built from TRBV5-6 and TRBJ2-1. This CDR3 region has 13 residues. The V gene's germline CDR1 is SGHDT and CDR2 YYEEEE. Using reference TRBV5-6 and TRBJ2-1 for the parts outside the CDR3, the full variable domain is DAGVTQSPTHLIKTRGQQVTLRCSPKSGHDTVSWYQQALGQGPQFIFQYYEEEERQRGNFPDRFSGHQFPNYSSELNVNALLLGDSALYLCASSLTSRNEQFFGPGTRLTVL.

V and J are TRBV4-1 and TRBJ2-1; TCRdb's assignment of TRBD1 cannot be checked, as there is no DNA. The germline gives CDR1 MGHRA, CDR2 YSYEKL. The CDR3 sequence is 17 residues long. CDR3 loop: CASSQGGQRPSYNEQFF.

The chain links TRBV10-1 to TRBJ1-2; TCRdb reports TRBD1, a call that lacks DNA to check it against. Germline lookup yields CDR1 WNHNN and CDR2 SYGVQD (reference sequence). The CDR3 totals 13 residues. CDR3 protein: CASSPGQTYGYTF.

The rearrangement uses TRBV21-1 and TRBJ1-2; the TCRdb call, TRBD1, lacks DNA for checking. TRBV21-1 is a recognized pseudogene. The CDR3 length is 16 residues. The CDR3: CASSSRTETASYGYTF.

The V call is TRBV7-2, the J call TRBJ1-2; TCRdb returns TRBD1, unconfirmable since there is no DNA. The CDR3 runs to 14 residues. Germline V lookup: CDR1 SGHTA, CDR2 FQGNSA. The CDR3: CASSLPRTPYGYTF.